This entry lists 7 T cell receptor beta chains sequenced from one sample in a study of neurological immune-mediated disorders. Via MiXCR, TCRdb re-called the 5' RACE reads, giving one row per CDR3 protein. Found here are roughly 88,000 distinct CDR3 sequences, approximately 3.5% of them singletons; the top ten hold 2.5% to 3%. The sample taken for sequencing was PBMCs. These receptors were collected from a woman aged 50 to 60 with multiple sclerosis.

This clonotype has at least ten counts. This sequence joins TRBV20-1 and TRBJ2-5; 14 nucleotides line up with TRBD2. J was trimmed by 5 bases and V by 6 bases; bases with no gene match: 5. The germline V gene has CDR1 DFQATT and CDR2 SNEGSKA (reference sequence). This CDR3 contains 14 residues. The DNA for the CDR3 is TGCAGTGCAAGACTAGCGGGGGGGGTGGAGACCCAGTACTTC. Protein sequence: CSARLAGGVETQYF.

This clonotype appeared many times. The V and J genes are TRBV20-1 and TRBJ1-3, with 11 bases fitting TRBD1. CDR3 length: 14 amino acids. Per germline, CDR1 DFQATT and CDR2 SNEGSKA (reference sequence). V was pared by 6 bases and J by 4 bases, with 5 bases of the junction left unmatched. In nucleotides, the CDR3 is TGCAGTGCGCCGGGACAGGGGGAAGGAAACACCATATATTTT. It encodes CSAPGQGEGNTIYF.

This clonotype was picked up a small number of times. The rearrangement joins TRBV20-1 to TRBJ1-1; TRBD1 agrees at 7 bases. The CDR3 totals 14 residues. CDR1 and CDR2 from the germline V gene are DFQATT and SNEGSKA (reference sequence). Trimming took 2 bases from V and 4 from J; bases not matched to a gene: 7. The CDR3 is CSARHLNRGTEAFF. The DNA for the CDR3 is TGCAGTGCTAGACATTTAAACAGGGGCACTGAAGCTTTCTTT.

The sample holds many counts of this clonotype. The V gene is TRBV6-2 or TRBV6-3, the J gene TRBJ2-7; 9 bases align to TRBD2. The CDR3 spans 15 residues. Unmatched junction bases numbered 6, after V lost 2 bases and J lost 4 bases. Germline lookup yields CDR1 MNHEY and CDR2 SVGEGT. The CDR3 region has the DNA TGTGCCAGCAGTTACGTAGCGGGGGATAAGTACGAGCAGTACTTC. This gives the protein CASSYVAGDKYEQYF.

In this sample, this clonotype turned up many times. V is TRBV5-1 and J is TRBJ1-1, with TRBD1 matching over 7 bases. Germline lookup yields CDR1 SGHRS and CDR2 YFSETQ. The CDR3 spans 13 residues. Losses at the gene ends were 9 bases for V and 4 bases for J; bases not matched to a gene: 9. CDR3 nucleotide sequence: TGCGCCACTAAAACCAGACAGGGCACTGAAGCTTTCTTT. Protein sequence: CATKTRQGTEAFF.

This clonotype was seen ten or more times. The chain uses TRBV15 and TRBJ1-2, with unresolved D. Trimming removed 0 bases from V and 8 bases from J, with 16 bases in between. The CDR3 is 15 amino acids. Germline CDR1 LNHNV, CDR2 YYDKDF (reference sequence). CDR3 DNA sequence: TGTGCCACCAGCAGAGATCTCACAAACGGTTTGGGCTACACCTTC. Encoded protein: CATSRDLTNGLGYTF.

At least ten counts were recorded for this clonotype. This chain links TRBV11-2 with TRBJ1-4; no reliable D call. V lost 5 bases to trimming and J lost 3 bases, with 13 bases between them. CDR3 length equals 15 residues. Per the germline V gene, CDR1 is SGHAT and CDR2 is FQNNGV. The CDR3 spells CASSPSWVPNEKLFF. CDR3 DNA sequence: TGTGCCAGCAGCCCATCCTGGGTTCCTAATGAAAAACTGTTTTTT.